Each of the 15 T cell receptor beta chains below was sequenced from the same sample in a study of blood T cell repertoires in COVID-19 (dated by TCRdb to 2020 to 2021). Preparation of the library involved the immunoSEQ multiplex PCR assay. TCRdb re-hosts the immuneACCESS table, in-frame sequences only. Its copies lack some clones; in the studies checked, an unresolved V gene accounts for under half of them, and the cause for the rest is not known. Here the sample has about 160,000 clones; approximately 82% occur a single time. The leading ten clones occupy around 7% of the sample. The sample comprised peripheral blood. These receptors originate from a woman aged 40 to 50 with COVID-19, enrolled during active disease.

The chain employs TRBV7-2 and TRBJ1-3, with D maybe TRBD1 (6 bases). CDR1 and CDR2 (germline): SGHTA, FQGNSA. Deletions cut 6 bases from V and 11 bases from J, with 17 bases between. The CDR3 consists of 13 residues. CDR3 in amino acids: CASRLTGPGPIYF. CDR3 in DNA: TGTGCCAGCAGACTGACAGGCCCGGGGCCCATATATTTT.

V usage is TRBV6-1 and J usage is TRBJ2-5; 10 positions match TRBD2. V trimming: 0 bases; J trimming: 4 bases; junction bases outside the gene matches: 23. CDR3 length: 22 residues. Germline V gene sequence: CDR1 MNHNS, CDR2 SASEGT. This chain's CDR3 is CASSEAPWFRGGAGGPPETQYF. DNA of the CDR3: TGTGCCAGCAGTGAAGCGCCCTGGTTCCGGGGTGGAGCGGGAGGGCCCCCAGAGACCCAGTACTTC.

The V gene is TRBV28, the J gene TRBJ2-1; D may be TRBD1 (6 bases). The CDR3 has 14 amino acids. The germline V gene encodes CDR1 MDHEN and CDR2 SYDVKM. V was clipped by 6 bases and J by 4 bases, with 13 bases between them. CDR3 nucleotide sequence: TGTGCCAGCAGGGGGGCTAGCCTATACAATGAGCAGTTCTTC. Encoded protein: CASRGASLYNEQFF.

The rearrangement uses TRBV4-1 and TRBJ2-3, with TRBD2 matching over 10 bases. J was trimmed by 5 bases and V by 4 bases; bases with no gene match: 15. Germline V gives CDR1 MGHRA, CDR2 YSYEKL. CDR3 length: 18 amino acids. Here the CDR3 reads CASSPSGTSAVLGDTQYF. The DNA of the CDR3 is TGCGCCAGCAGCCCATCCGGGACTAGCGCGGTCCTGGGAGATACGCAGTATTTT.

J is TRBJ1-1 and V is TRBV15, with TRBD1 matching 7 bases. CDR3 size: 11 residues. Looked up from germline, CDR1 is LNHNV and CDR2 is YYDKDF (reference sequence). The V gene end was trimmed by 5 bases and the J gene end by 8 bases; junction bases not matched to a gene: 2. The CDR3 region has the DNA TGTGCCACCAGCGACAGGGCCGAAGCTTTCTTT. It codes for CATSDRAEAFF.

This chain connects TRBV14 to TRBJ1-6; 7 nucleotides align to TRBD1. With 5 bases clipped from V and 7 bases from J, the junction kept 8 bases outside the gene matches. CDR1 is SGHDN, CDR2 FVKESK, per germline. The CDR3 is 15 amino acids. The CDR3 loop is CASSSRQGRNSPLHF. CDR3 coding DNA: TGTGCCAGCAGCTCCCGACAGGGTCGGAATTCACCCCTCCACTTT.

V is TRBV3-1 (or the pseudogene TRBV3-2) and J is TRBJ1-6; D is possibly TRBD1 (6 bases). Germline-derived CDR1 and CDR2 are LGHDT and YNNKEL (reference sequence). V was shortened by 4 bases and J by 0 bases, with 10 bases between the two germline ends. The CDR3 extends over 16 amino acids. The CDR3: CASSPRGSSYNSPLHF. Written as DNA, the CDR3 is TGTGCCAGCAGCCCCAGGGGAAGCTCCTATAATTCACCCCTCCACTTT.

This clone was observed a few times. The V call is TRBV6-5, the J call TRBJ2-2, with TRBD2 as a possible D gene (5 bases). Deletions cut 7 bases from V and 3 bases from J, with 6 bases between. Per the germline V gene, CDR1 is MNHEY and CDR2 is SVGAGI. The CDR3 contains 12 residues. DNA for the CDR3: TGTGCCAGCACCGGGGACACCGGGGAGCTGTTTTTT. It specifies CASTGDTGELFF.

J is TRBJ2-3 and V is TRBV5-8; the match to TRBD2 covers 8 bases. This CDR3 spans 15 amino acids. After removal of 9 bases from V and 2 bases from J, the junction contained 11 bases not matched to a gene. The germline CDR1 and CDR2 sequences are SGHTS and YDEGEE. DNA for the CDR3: TGTGCCATCCATACTGGGACTAGTGCCACAGATACGCAGTATTTT. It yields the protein CAIHTGTSATDTQYF.

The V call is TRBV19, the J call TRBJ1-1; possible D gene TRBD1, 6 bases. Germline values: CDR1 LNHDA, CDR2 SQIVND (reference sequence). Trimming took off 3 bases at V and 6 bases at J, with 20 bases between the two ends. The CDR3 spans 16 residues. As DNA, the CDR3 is TGTGCCAGTAGTATTGGGACACCTCTAAGAGGGGCTGAAGCTTTCTTT. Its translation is CASSIGTPLRGAEAFF.

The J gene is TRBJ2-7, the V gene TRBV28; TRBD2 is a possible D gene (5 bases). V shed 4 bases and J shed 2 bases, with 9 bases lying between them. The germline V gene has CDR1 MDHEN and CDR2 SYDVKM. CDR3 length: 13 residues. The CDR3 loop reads CASSYVATYEQYF. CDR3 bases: TGTGCCAGCAGTTACGTAGCGACCTACGAGCAGTACTTC.

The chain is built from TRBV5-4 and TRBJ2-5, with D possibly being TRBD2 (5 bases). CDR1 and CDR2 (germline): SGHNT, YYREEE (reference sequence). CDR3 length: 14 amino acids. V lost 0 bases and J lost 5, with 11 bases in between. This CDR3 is CASSLEQRRETQYF. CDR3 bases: TGTGCCAGCAGCTTGGAGCAGAGGAGGGAGACCCAGTACTTC.

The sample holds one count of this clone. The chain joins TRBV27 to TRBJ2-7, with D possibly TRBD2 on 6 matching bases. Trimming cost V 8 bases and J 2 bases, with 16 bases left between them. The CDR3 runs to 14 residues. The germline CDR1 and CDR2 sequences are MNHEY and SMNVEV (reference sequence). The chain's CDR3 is CASHTSGTPYEQYV. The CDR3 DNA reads TGTGCCAGCCATACCTCCGGGACTCCCTACGAGCAGTACGTC.

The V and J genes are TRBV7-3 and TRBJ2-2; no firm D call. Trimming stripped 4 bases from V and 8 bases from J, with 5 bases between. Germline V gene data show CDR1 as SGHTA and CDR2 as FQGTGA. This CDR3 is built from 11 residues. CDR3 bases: TGTGCCAGCAGCTCGGGTGGGGAGCTGTTTTTT. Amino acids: CASSSGGELFF.

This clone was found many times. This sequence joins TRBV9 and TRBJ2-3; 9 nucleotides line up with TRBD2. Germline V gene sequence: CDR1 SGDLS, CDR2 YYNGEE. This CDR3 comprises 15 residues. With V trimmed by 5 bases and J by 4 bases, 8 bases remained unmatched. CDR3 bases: TGTGCCAGCAGGCGGGGGGGCGGTTTGGCAGATACGCAGTATTTT. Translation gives CASRRGGGLADTQYF.